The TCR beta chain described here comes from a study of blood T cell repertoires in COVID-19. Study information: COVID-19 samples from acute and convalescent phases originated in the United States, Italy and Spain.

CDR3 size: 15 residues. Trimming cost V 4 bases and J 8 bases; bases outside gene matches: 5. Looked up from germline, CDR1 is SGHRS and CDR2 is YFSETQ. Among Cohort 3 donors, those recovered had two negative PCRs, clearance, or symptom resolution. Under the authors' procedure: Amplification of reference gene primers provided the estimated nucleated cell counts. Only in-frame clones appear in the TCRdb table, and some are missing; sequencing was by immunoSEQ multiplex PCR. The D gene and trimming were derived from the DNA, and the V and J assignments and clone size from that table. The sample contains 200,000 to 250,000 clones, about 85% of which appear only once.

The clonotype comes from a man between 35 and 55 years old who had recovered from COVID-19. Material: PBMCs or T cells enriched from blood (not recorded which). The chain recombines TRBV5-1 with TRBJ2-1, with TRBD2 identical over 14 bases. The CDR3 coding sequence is TGCGCCAGCAGCGAGACTAGCGGGAGGGATCATGAGCAGTTCTTC. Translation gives CASSETSGRDHEQFF.